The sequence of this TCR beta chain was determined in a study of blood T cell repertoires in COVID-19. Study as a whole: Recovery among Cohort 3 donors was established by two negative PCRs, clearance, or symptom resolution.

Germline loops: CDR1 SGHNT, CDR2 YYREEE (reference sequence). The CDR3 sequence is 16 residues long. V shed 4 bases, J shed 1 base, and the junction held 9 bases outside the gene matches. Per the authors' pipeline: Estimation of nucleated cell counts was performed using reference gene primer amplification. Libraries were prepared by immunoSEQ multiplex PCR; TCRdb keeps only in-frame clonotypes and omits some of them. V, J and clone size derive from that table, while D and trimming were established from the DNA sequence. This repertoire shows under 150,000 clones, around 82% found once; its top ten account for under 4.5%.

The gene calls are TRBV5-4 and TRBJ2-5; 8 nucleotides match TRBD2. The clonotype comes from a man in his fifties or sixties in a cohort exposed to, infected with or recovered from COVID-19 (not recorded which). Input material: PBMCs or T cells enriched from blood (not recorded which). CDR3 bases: TGTGCCAGCAGCCCGAAGAGCGGGAGTCTCCAAGAGACCCAGTACTTC. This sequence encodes CASSPKSGSLQETQYF.